Detailed here is one T cell receptor (beta chain). Germline CDR1 SQVTM, CDR2 ANQGSEA. This CDR3 comprises 16 residues. The V and J ends lost 4 bases and 5 bases, in that order; junction bases with no gene match: 16. This sample is drawn from a study of blood T cells in healthy people across ages. A second roughly 6 to 11 cycle PCR used barcoded and J-beta primers. TCRdb independently ran MiXCR on the 5' RACE reads; one entry per CDR3 protein. The table records some 1,800,000 distinct CDR3 sequences, roughly two fifths of them present only once. This receptor was taken from a human donor in good health. The chain couples TRBV29-1 to TRBJ1-2, with 7 bases identical to TRBD1. Sequencing was carried out using blood. Here the CDR3 DNA reads TGCAGCGTTGGTGCCCTCCTTACAGGGGAGAGGTATGGCTACACCTTC. This translates into CSVGALLTGERYGYTF.